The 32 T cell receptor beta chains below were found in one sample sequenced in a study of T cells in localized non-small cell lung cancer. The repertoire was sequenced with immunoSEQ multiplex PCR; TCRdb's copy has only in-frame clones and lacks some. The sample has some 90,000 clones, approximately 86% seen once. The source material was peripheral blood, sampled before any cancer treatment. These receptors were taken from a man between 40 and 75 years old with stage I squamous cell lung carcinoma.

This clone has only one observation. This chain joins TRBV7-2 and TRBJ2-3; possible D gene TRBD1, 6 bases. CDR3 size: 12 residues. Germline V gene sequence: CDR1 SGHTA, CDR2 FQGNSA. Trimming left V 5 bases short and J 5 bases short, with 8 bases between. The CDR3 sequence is CASSLTGDTQYF. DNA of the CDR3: TGTGCCAGCAGCCTGACAGGAGATACGCAGTATTTT.

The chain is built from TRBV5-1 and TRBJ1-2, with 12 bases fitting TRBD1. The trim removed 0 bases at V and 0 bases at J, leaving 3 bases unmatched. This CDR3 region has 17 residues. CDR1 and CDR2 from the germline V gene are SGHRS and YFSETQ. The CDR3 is CASSLGDRGRTNYGYTF. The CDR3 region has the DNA TGCGCCAGCAGCTTGGGGGACAGGGGGCGGACTAACTATGGCTACACCTTC.

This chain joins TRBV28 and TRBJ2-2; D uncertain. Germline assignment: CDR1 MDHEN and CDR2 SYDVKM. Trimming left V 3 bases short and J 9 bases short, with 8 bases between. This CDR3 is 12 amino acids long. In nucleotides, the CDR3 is TGTGCCAGCAGTTTCTGGTCTCGGGAGCTGTTTTTT. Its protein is CASSFWSRELFF.

CDR3 nucleotides: TGCGCCAGCAGCTTGCAGGGACGGACCGGGCAGCCCCAGCATTTT. This codes for CASSLQGRTGQPQHF. The rearrangement uses TRBV5-1 and TRBJ1-5; maybe TRBD1 (5 bases). Germline V lookup: CDR1 SGHRS, CDR2 YFSETQ. Trimming took off 1 base at V and 7 bases at J, with 15 bases between the two ends. There are 15 residues in the CDR3. Complete variable domain (other parts from reference TRBV5-1 and TRBJ1-5): KAGVTQTPRYLIKTRGQQVTLSCSPISGHRSVSWYQQTPGQGLQFLFEYFSETQRNKGNFPGRFSGRQFSNSRSEMNVSTLELGDSALYLCASSLQGRTGQPQHFGDGTRLSIL.

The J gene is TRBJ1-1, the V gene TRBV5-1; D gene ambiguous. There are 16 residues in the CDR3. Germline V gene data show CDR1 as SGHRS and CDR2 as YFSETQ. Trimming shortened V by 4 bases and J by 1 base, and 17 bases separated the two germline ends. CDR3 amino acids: CASSPGVEGGNTEAFF. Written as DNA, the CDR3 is TGCGCCAGCAGCCCCGGAGTAGAGGGCGGGAACACTGAAGCTTTCTTT.

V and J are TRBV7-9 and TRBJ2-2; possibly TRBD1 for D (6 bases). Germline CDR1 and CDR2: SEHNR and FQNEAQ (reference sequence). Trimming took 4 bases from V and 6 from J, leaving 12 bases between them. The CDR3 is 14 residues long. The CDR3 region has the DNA TGTGCCAGCAGCTCAGGGGCCAGGGCCGGGGAGCTGTTTTTT. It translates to CASSSGARAGELFF.

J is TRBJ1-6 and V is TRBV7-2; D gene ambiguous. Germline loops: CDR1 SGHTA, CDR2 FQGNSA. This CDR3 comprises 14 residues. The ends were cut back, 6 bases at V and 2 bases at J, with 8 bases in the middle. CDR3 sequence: CASRMGAYNSPLHF. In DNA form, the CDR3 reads TGTGCCAGCAGAATGGGTGCCTATAATTCACCCCTCCACTTT.

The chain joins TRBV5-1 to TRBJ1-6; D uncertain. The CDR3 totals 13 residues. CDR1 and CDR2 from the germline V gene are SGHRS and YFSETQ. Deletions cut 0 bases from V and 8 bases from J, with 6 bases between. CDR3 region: CASSLDNYSPLHF. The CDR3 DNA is TGCGCCAGCAGCTTGGATAATTATTCACCCCTCCACTTT.

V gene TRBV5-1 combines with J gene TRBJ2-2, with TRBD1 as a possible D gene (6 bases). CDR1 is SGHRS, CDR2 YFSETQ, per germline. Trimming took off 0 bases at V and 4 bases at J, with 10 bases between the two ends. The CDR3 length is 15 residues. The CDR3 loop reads CASSLEQGRTGELFF. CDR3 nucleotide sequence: TGCGCCAGCAGCTTGGAACAGGGCCGCACCGGGGAGCTGTTTTTT. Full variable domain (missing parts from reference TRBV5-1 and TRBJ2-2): KAGVTQTPRYLIKTRGQQVTLSCSPISGHRSVSWYQQTPGQGLQFLFEYFSETQRNKGNFPGRFSGRQFSNSRSEMNVSTLELGDSALYLCASSLEQGRTGELFFGEGSRLTVL.

DNA for the CDR3: TGCGCCAGCAGCTTGGACAGGGTGGGCGCGCCTGAAGCTTTCTTT. This gives the protein CASSLDRVGAPEAFF. This chain connects TRBV5-1 to TRBJ1-1, with D perhaps TRBD1 (6 bases). CDR3 length equals 15 residues. From germline, CDR1 is SGHRS and CDR2 YFSETQ. V lost 0 bases and J 6 bases, leaving 15 bases between the germline ends. Full variable domain (missing parts from reference TRBV5-1 and TRBJ1-1): KAGVTQTPRYLIKTRGQQVTLSCSPISGHRSVSWYQQTPGQGLQFLFEYFSETQRNKGNFPGRFSGRQFSNSRSEMNVSTLELGDSALYLCASSLDRVGAPEAFFGQGTRLTVV.

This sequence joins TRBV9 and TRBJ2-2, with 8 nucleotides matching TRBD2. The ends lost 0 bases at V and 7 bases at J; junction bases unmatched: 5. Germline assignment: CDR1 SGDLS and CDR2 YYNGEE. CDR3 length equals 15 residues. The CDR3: CASSVVGAGVGELFF. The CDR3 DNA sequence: TGTGCCAGCAGCGTAGTTGGAGCGGGGGTCGGGGAGCTGTTTTTT.

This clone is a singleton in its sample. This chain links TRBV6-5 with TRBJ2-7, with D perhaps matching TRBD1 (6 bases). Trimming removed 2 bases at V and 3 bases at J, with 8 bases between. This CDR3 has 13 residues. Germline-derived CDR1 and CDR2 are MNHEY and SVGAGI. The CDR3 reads CASSYQGGYEQYF. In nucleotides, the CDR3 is TGTGCCAGCAGTTACCAAGGGGGCTACGAGCAGTACTTC.

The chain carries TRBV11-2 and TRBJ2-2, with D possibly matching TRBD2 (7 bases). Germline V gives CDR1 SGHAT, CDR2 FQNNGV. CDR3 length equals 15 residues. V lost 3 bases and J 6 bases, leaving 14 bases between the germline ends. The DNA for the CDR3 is TGTGCCAGCAGCTTCCAGCAGGGGAGGGCCGGGGAGCTGTTTTTT. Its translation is CASSFQQGRAGELFF.

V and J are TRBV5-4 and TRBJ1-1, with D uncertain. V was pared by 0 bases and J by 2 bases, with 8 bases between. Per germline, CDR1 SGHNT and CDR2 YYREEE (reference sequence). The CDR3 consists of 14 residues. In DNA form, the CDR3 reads TGTGCCAGCAGCTTGGGCCAGGCAAACACTGAAGCTTTCTTT. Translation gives CASSLGQANTEAFF.

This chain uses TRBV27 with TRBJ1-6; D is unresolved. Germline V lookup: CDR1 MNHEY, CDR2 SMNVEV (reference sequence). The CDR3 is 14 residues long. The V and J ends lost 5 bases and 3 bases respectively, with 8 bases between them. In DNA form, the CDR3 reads TGTGCCAGCAGTCCGGGGAACTATAATTCACCCCTCCACTTT. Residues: CASSPGNYNSPLHF.

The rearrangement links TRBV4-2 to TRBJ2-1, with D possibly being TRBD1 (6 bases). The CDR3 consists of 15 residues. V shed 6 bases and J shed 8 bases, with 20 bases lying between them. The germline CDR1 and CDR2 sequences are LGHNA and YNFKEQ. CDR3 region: CASRDHTQGKHEQFF. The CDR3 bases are TGTGCCAGCAGGGACCACACTCAGGGGAAACATGAGCAGTTCTTC.

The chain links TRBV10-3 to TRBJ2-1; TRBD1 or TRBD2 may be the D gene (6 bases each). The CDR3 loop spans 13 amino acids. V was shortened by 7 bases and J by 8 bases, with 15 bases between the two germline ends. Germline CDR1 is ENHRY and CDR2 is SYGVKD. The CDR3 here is CAIKGGFDDEQFF. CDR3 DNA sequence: TGTGCCATCAAAGGGGGGTTCGATGATGAGCAGTTCTTC.

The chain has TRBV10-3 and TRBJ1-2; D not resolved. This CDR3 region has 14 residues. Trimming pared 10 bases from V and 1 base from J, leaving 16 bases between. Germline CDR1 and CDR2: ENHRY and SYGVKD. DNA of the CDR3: TGTGCCACCATCGCAGGTTCAAATAACTATGGCTACACCTTC. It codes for CATIAGSNNYGYTF.

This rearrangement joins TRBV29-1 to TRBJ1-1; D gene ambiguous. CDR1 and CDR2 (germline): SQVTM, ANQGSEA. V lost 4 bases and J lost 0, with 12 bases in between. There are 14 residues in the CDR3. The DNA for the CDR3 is TGCAGCGTTGTGGTTCGGATCGTGAACACTGAAGCTTTCTTT. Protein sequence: CSVVVRIVNTEAFF.

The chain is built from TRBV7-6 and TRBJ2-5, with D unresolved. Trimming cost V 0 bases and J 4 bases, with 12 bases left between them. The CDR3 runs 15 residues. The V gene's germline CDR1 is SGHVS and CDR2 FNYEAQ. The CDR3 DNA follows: TGTGCCAGCAGCTTAGCGGAGCTCCCCTTAGAGACCCAGTACTTC. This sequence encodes CASSLAELPLETQYF.

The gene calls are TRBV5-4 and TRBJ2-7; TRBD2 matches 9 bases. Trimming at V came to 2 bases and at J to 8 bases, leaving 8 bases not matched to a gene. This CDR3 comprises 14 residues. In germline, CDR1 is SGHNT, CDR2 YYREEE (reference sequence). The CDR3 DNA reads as TGTGCCAGCAGCTTAGCGGGGGGTGTCCTAAAGCAGTACTTC. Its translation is CASSLAGGVLKQYF.

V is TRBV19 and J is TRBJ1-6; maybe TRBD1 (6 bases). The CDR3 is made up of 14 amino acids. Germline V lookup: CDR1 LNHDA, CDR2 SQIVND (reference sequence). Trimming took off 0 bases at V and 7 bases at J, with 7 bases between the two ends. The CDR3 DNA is TGTGCCAGTAGTATAGACAGGGGAAATTCACCCCTCCACTTT. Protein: CASSIDRGNSPLHF.

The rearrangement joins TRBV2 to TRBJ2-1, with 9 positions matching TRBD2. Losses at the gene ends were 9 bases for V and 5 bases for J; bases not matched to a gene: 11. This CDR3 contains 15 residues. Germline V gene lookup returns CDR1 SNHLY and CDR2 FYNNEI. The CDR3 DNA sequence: TGTGCCAGTTCCCGTCGGGCGGGGGGGAACAATGAGCAGTTCTTC. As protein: CASSRRAGGNNEQFF.

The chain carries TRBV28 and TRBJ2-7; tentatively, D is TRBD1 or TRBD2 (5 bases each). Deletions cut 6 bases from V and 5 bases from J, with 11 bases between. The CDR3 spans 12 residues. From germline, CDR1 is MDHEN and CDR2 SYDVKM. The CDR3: CASSREMDEQYF. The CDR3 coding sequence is TGTGCCAGCAGCAGGGAGATGGACGAGCAGTACTTC.

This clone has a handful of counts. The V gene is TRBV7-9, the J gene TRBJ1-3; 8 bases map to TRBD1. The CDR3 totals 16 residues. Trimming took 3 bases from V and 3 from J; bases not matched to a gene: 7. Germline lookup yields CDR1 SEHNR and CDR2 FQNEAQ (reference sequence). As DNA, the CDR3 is TGTGCCAGCAGCTTTCTCCTGACAGGGGTTGGAAACACCATATATTTT. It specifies CASSFLLTGVGNTIYF. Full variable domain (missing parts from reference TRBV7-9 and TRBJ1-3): DTGVSQNPRHKITKRGQNVTFRCDPISEHNRLYWYRQTLGQGPEFLTYFQNEAQLEKSRLLSDRFSAERPKGSFSTLEIQRTEQGDSAMYLCASSFLLTGVGNTIYFGEGSWLTVV.

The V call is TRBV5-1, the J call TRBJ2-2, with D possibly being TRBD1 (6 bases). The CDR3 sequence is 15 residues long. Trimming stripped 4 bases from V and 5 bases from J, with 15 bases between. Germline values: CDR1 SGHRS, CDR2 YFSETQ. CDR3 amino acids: CASSPQGIGTGELFF. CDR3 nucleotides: TGCGCCAGCAGCCCCCAGGGGATAGGTACCGGGGAGCTGTTTTTT. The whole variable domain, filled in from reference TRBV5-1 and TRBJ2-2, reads KAGVTQTPRYLIKTRGQQVTLSCSPISGHRSVSWYQQTPGQGLQFLFEYFSETQRNKGNFPGRFSGRQFSNSRSEMNVSTLELGDSALYLCASSPQGIGTGELFFGEGSRLTVL.

CDR3 sequence (DNA): TGCGCCAGCAGCTTGTCTACTGGGACAGTGAACACTGAAGCTTTCTTT. Encoded protein: CASSLSTGTVNTEAFF. The genes are TRBV5-1 and TRBJ1-1; 7 nucleotides align to TRBD1. After removal of 1 base from V and 0 bases from J, the junction contained 6 bases not matched to a gene. CDR3 length equals 16 residues. Looked up from germline, CDR1 is SGHRS and CDR2 is YFSETQ. The whole variable domain, remainder taken from reference TRBV5-1 and TRBJ1-1, is KAGVTQTPRYLIKTRGQQVTLSCSPISGHRSVSWYQQTPGQGLQFLFEYFSETQRNKGNFPGRFSGRQFSNSRSEMNVSTLELGDSALYLCASSLSTGTVNTEAFFGQGTRLTVV.

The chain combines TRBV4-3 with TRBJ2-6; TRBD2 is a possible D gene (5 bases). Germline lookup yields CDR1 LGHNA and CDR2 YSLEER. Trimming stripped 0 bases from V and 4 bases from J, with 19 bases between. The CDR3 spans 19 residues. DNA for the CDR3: TGCGCCAGCAGCCAAGATCGGGCCATGCTCGGGGTCGGGGCCAACGTCCTGACTTTC. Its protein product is CASSQDRAMLGVGANVLTF.

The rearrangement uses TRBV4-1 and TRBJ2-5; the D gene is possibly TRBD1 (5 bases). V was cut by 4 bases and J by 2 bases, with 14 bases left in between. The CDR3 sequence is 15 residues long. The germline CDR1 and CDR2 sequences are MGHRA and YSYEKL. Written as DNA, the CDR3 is TGCGCCAGCAGCCCCCCCGGGCAGGGACAAGAGACCCAGTACTTC. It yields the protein CASSPPGQGQETQYF.

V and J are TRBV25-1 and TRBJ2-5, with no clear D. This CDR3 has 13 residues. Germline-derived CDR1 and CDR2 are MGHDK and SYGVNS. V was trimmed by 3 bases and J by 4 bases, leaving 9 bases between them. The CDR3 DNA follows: TGTGCCAGCAGTGATTGGGCTCGAGAGACCCAGTACTTC. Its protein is CASSDWARETQYF.

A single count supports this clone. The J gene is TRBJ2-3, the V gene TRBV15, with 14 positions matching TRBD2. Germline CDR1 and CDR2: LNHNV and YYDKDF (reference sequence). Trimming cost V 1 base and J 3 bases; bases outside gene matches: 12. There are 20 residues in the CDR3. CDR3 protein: CATSRGRTSGGLLGTDTQYF. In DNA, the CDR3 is TGTGCCACCAGCAGAGGGAGGACTAGCGGGGGGTTGCTTGGAACAGATACGCAGTATTTT.

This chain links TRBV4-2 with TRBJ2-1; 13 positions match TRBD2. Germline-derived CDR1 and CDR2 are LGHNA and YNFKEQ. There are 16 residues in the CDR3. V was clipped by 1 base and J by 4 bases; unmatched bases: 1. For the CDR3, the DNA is TGTGCCAGCAGCCAAGGACTAGCGGGGGGTTACAATGAGCAGTTCTTC. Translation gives CASSQGLAGGYNEQFF.